The 27 T cell receptor beta chains below come from one sample, sequenced in a study of a mutant IDH1 vaccine in newly diagnosed glioma. No antigen has been identified for these receptors. The time point denotes: week 5, during vaccination. Topical imiquimod accompanied each vaccine dose, which consisted of 300 ug of mutant IDH1 20-mer peptide. Produced via immunoSEQ multiplex PCR; TCRdb's table is partial and in-frame only. The table records 9,500 to 14,000 clones, around 90% of them present only once. This sample comprised PBMCs, obtained from a glioma patient whose treatment included an IDH1 peptide vaccine. The receptors originated from a woman between 40 and 55 years old with glioma. Some clones in this sample may be carry-over from other donors' samples.

This chain joins TRBV25-1 and TRBJ2-2, with D maybe TRBD1 (5 bases). The ends were cut back, 8 bases at V and 1 base at J, with 17 bases in the middle. Germline V gives CDR1 MGHDK, CDR2 SYGVNS. The CDR3 has 16 residues. The CDR3 region is CASLGARTLNTGELFF. The DNA of the CDR3 is TGTGCCAGCTTGGGTGCCAGGACATTGAACACCGGGGAGCTGTTTTTT.

The chain combines TRBV5-1 with TRBJ2-2; no reliable D call. The CDR3 is made up of 15 amino acids. Trimming took 4 bases from V and 2 from J, leaving 12 bases between them. Germline V gene data show CDR1 as SGHRS and CDR2 as YFSETQ. This CDR3 is CASSPPTANTGELFF. As DNA, the CDR3 is TGCGCCAGCAGCCCACCGACGGCTAACACCGGGGAGCTGTTTTTT.

The J gene is TRBJ2-1, the V gene TRBV2; no reliable D call. The CDR3 has 13 amino acids. The germline gives CDR1 SNHLY, CDR2 FYNNEI. V was cut by 2 bases and J by 7 bases, with 9 bases left in between. CDR3: CASSESFRNEQFF. CDR3 DNA: TGTGCCAGCAGTGAAAGCTTCCGGAATGAGCAGTTCTTC.

The chain has TRBV7-6 and TRBJ1-4; D perhaps matches TRBD1 (6 bases). The V end was cut by 5 bases, the J end by 4 bases, with 11 bases between. This CDR3 contains 14 residues. CDR1 and CDR2 (germline): SGHVS, FNYEAQ. The CDR3, as DNA: TGTGCCAGCAGCCTCGACAGGAATAATGAAAAACTGTTTTTT. Protein sequence: CASSLDRNNEKLFF.

This sequence joins TRBV5-1 and TRBJ1-1, with a tentative D call TRBD1 (5 bases). The CDR3 spans 16 residues. V lost 2 bases and J 1 base, leaving 15 bases between the germline ends. Germline CDR1 SGHRS, CDR2 YFSETQ. This chain's CDR3 is CASSFGTAGGNTEAFF. In DNA, the CDR3 is TGCGCCAGCAGCTTCGGGACGGCCGGAGGGAACACTGAAGCTTTCTTT.

The CDR3 DNA reads TGTGCCAGCACCGATGGGACAGGGTCCCCCTCGACCTTC. Translation gives CASTDGTGSPSTF. This chain uses TRBV6-1 with TRBJ1-2; 9 bases are a match to TRBD1. The CDR3 is 13 amino acids. V was clipped by 7 bases and J by 14 bases; unmatched bases: 14. CDR1 MNHNS and CDR2 SASEGT come from the germline V gene.

This chain uses TRBV30 with TRBJ1-5; D possibly corresponds to TRBD1 (5 bases). Trimming cost V 0 bases and J 0 bases, with 9 bases left between them. CDR3 size: 15 residues. CDR1 GTSNPN and CDR2 SVGIG come from the germline V gene (reference sequence). This chain's CDR3 is CAWSVGAISNQPQHF. In DNA, the CDR3 is TGTGCCTGGAGTGTAGGGGCCATTAGCAATCAGCCCCAGCATTTT. The variable domain in full, completed from reference TRBV30 and TRBJ1-5, reads SQTIHQWPATLVQPVGSPLSLECTVEGTSNPNLYWYRQAAGRGLQLLFYSVGIGQISSEVPQNLSASRPQDRQFILSSKKLLLSDSGFYLCAWSVGAISNQPQHFGDGTRLSIL.

This clone was seen just once. The rearrangement links TRBV4-1 to TRBJ2-5; TRBD2 agrees at 14 bases. V gave up 3 bases and J gave up 1 base; unmatched junction bases: 4. The germline V gene encodes CDR1 MGHRA and CDR2 YSYEKL. CDR3 size: 17 residues. The DNA of the CDR3 is TGCGCCAGCAGCCAGGAAGGGACTAGCGGGGGCCAAGAGACCCAGTACTTC. The encoded protein is CASSQEGTSGGQETQYF.

V is TRBV7-8 and J is TRBJ1-3; 7 nucleotides match TRBD1. CDR3 length equals 14 residues. Unmatched junction bases numbered 4, after V lost 5 bases and J lost 3 bases. Germline V gene data show CDR1 as SGHVS and CDR2 as FQNEAQ. CDR3 in DNA: TGTGCCAGCAGCCCGCGGGACAGTGGAAACACCATATATTTT. Its protein product is CASSPRDSGNTIYF. The entire variable domain, with the rest obtained from reference TRBV7-8 and TRBJ1-3, is as follows: GAGVSQSPRYKVAKRGQDVALRCDPISGHVSLFWYQQALGQGPEFLTYFQNEAQLDKSGLPSDRFFAERPEGSVSTLKIQRTQQEDSAVYLCASSPRDSGNTIYFGEGSWLTVV.

This chain connects TRBV6-1 to TRBJ2-2; D perhaps matches TRBD2 (5 bases). V lost 1 base and J 10 bases, leaving 13 bases between the germline ends. Germline CDR1 reads MNHNS; CDR2 reads SASEGT. The CDR3 contains 14 residues. As DNA, the CDR3 is TGTGCCAGCAGTGAAGGAGGGTGGGCCGCGGAGCTGTTTTTT. It encodes CASSEGGWAAELFF.

This sequence joins TRBV11-2 and TRBJ2-7, with D unresolved. The CDR3 is 11 amino acids. Per germline, CDR1 SGHAT and CDR2 FQNNGV. The V and J ends lost 5 bases and 3 bases respectively, with 5 bases between them. The CDR3 sequence: CASSISYEQYF. CDR3 nucleotides: TGTGCCAGCAGCATCAGCTACGAGCAGTACTTC.

The rearrangement links TRBV7-8 to TRBJ2-3; D remains ambiguous. Germline assignment: CDR1 SGHVS and CDR2 FQNEAQ. The ends were cut back, 5 bases at V and 4 bases at J, with 10 bases in the middle. The CDR3 covers 13 residues. Here the CDR3 DNA reads TGTGCCAGCAGCCCGCTAGGAGCAGATACGCAGTATTTT. Translated: CASSPLGADTQYF.

The chain has TRBV5-1 and TRBJ2-7, with D possibly TRBD2 on 5 matching bases. This CDR3 is 16 amino acids long. Trimming left V 4 bases short and J 3 bases short, with 20 bases between. The germline CDR1 and CDR2 sequences are SGHRS and YFSETQ. CDR3 nucleotides: TGCGCCAGCAGCGCGGGCGTCCGGATTAACTACTACGAGCAGTACTTC. It is translated as CASSAGVRINYYEQYF. Variable domain in full (rest from reference TRBV5-1 and TRBJ2-7): KAGVTQTPRYLIKTRGQQVTLSCSPISGHRSVSWYQQTPGQGLQFLFEYFSETQRNKGNFPGRFSGRQFSNSRSEMNVSTLELGDSALYLCASSAGVRINYYEQYFGPGTRLTVT.

The genes are TRBV15 and TRBJ2-3; D might be TRBD1 (6 bases). CDR1 and CDR2 (germline): LNHNV, YYDKDF (reference sequence). Trimming stripped 1 base from V and 2 bases from J, with 16 bases between. This CDR3 comprises 17 residues. CDR3 nucleotide sequence: TGTGCCACCAGCAGAGCTGGAAACAGGGTTGCCACAGATACGCAGTATTTT. Amino acids: CATSRAGNRVATDTQYF.

A single count supports this clone. The chain's CDR3 is CSVEDGEQGSLEQYF. The CDR3 DNA is TGCAGCGTTGAAGATGGGGAACAGGGTTCCCTCGAGCAGTACTTC. V and J are TRBV29-1 and TRBJ2-7; TRBD1 might be the D (6 bases). Germline-derived CDR1 and CDR2 are SQVTM and ANQGSEA. The CDR3 covers 15 residues. V lost 0 bases, J lost 6 bases, and 18 bases lay in between.

The J gene is TRBJ1-1, the V gene TRBV6-5; maybe TRBD1 (6 bases). CDR3 length equals 15 residues. Trimming pared 0 bases from V and 5 bases from J, leaving 13 bases between. The V gene's germline CDR1 is MNHEY and CDR2 SVGAGI. CDR3 in amino acids: CASSYSGTTGTEAFF. CDR3 nucleotide sequence: TGTGCCAGCAGTTACTCTGGGACAACTGGGACTGAAGCTTTCTTT.

The rearrangement joins TRBV19 to TRBJ2-2; 7 bases agree with TRBD1. The germline V gene encodes CDR1 LNHDA and CDR2 SQIVND (reference sequence). After removal of 7 bases from V and 6 bases from J, the junction contained 8 bases not matched to a gene. The CDR3 extends over 14 amino acids. Here the CDR3 DNA reads TGTGCCAGTACAAGGGGGCGTACCGCCGGGGAGCTGTTTTTT. This gives the protein CASTRGRTAGELFF.

The chain couples TRBV5-5 to TRBJ2-7, with 11 positions matching TRBD1. The germline V gene has CDR1 SGHKS and CDR2 YYEKEE (reference sequence). The CDR3 covers 15 residues. J lost 5 bases, V lost 0 bases, and 4 bases had no gene match. CDR3 nucleotide sequence: TGTGCCAGCAGCTTGGCCCCGGGACAGGGGGACGAGCAGTACTTC. Translating gives CASSLAPGQGDEQYF.

The rearrangement joins TRBV28 to TRBJ1-2, with TRBD1 matching 9 bases. V shed 1 base and J 6 bases; nucleotides not matched to a gene: 9. The CDR3 runs to 16 residues. Germline V CDR1 and CDR2: MDHEN, SYDVKM. Here the CDR3 reads CASSLSTTGGMDGYTF. CDR3 nucleotides: TGTGCCAGCAGTTTATCGACCACAGGGGGCATGGATGGCTACACCTTC.

The V call is TRBV5-1, the J call TRBJ1-2; D gene unclear. This CDR3 contains 15 residues. Germline CDR1 SGHRS, CDR2 YFSETQ. The V end was cut by 0 bases, the J end by 5 bases, with 14 bases between. The CDR3 sequence is CASSLASGGYYGYTF. CDR3 nucleotides: TGCGCCAGCAGCTTGGCTTCGGGAGGGTATTATGGCTACACCTTC.

The chain links TRBV7-8 to TRBJ1-1, with D tentatively TRBD1 (5 bases). V was shortened by 5 bases and J by 3 bases, with 10 bases between the two germline ends. CDR1 and CDR2 (germline): SGHVS, FQNEAQ. The CDR3 has 13 amino acids. The CDR3 sequence is CASSARGDTEAFF. CDR3 nucleotide sequence: TGTGCCAGCAGCGCGAGAGGGGACACTGAAGCTTTCTTT.

The chain links TRBV5-8 to TRBJ2-7; unclear D gene. Trimming stripped 6 bases from V and 5 bases from J, with 12 bases between. The CDR3 has 12 residues. In germline, CDR1 is SGHTS, CDR2 YDEGEE. The CDR3 coding sequence is TGTGCCAGCACCAAGGCCCCAAACGAGCAGTACTTC. This gives the protein CASTKAPNEQYF.

The V and J genes are TRBV7-8 and TRBJ2-5, with D possibly TRBD2 on 5 matching bases. The V end was cut by 7 bases, the J end by 1 base, with 16 bases between. Germline CDR1 reads SGHVS; CDR2 reads FQNEAQ. The CDR3 is 15 residues long. The CDR3 nucleotides are TGTGCCAGCATGGGGAGAGTGGGGATCCAAGAGACCCAGTACTTC. Translated: CASMGRVGIQETQYF.

The gene calls are TRBV13 and TRBJ2-5; perhaps D is TRBD1 or TRBD2 (6 bases each). Germline V gene data show CDR1 as PRHDT and CDR2 as FYEKMQ (reference sequence). CDR3 length: 13 residues. Trimming took 8 bases from V and 5 from J, leaving 15 bases between them. CDR3 in DNA: TGTGCCAGCGGGGGCGGGAAAGGGGAGACCCAGTACTTC. Amino acids: CASGGGKGETQYF.

The chain links TRBV15 to TRBJ2-2; a weak D match, TRBD1 (5 bases). V lost 3 bases to trimming and J lost 2 bases, with 10 bases between them. This CDR3 region has 15 residues. CDR1 is LNHNV and CDR2 is YYDKDF in the germline V gene (reference sequence). As DNA, the CDR3 is TGTGCCACCAGCAGGCGTAGGGGAAACACCGGGGAGCTGTTTTTT. This encodes CATSRRRGNTGELFF.

This clone has a handful of counts. This chain uses TRBV6-4 with TRBJ2-3; TRBD1 is a possible D gene (5 bases). V was shortened by 2 bases and J by 2 bases, with 11 bases between the two germline ends. The germline gives CDR1 MRHNA, CDR2 SNTAGT. The CDR3 totals 15 residues. The CDR3 loop is CASSDGQGATDTQYF. The CDR3 DNA follows: TGTGCCAGCAGTGACGGTCAGGGCGCCACAGATACGCAGTATTTT.

The chain joins TRBV7-2 to TRBJ2-3; tentative D call: TRBD1 (6 bases). The CDR3 is made up of 13 amino acids. In germline, CDR1 is SGHTA, CDR2 FQGNSA. Trimming left V 3 bases short and J 4 bases short, with 8 bases between. The CDR3 coding sequence is TGTGCCAGCAGCTTGAGGACAGCAGATACGCAGTATTTT. This encodes CASSLRTADTQYF.